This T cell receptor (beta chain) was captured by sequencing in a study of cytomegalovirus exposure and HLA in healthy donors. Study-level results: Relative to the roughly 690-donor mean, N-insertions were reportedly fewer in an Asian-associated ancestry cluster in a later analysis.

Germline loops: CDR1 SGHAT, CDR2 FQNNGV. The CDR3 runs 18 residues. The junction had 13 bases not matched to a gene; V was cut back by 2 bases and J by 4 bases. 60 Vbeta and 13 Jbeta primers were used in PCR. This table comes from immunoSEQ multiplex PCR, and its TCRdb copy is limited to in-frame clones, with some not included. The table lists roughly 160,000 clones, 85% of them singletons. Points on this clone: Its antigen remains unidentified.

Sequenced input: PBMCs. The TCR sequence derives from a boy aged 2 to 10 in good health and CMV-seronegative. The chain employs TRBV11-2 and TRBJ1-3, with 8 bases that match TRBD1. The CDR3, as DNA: TGTGCCAGCAGCTTATGGGGCCGACAGGGGAAGGCGGGAAACACCATATATTTT. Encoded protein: CASSLWGRQGKAGNTIYF.